This T cell receptor (beta chain) was recorded in a study of blood T cell repertoires in COVID-19. Study context: Some COVID-19 samples were acute and others convalescent; all came from the United States, Italy and Spain.

The germline gives CDR1 LGHDT, CDR2 YNNKEL (reference sequence). There are 15 residues in the CDR3. J gave up 2 bases and V 5 bases, and 7 bases lay outside the gene matches. Original handling: Reference gene primer amplification gave estimated nucleated cell counts. This table comes from immunoSEQ multiplex PCR, and its TCRdb copy is limited to in-frame clones, with some not included. That table is the source of V, J and clone size, and D and trimming were worked out from the DNA. This table has tens of thousands of clones, roughly 85% appearing once. This clone came up once. This rearrangement joins TRBV3-1 (or the pseudogene TRBV3-2) to TRBJ2-3; 7 positions agree with TRBD1. This sequence was found in an elderly man with acute or convalescent COVID-19. Sequencing was carried out using peripheral blood. The CDR3 nucleotides read TGTGCCAGCAGCGCGAGACAGGGCACCACAGATACGCAGTATTTT. Amino acids: CASSARQGTTDTQYF.